This TCR beta chain derives from a study of circulating CD8 cells and anti-PD-1 response in melanoma. The study, taken as a whole, reports: A small cohort with few responders supplied the baseline and M1 comparisons. Expanded sorted subsets were checked for tumor reactivity using peptides. TIGIT repertoires were least diverse, DNEG repertoires most diverse.

CDR3 length: 15 residues. Per germline, CDR1 DFQATT and CDR2 SNEGSKA (reference sequence). Trimming pared 3 bases from V and 0 bases from J, leaving 14 bases between. This clonotype is large by share. The antigen is not known. Four subsets defined by PD-1 and/or TIGIT were sorted from live CD3+CD8+TCRalphabeta+ cells. Using approximately 16 ng of total RNA, TCR libraries were made with the QIAseq Immune Repertoire TCR panel. TCRdb independently ran MiXCR on the reads; one entry per CDR3 protein. Of some 600 distinct CDR3 sequences in the sample, 8% to 9.5% were seen once. This clonotype was sampled from a human donor with melanoma. The genes are TRBV20-1 and TRBJ1-2, with D perhaps matching TRBD1 (5 bases). This specimen was CD8+ T cells from PBMCs, taken at baseline or after one month of anti-PD-1 therapy (not recorded which). The chain's CDR3 is CSARAWTPANYGYTF. The CDR3 nucleotides read TGCAGTGCTAGGGCGTGGACACCTGCTAACTATGGCTACACCTTC.